The T cell receptor beta chain described here comes from a study of T-cell reconstitution after alpha-beta-depleted transplantation in children. This clonotype was found many times. Its antigen is still unknown. The CDR3 sequence is 13 residues long. Germline lookup yields CDR1 SEHNR and CDR2 FQNEAQ (reference sequence). The germline V and J ends were trimmed by 5 bases and 7 bases, with 15 bases remaining between them. The TCRbeta library incorporated unique molecular identifiers. TCRdb re-derived calls from the PCR reads in MiXCR, one entry per CDR3 protein. Of about 230,000 distinct CDR3 sequences in the sample, roughly 11% were seen once. Findings and limits, study-wide: It was reported that alpha-beta T cells came from several hundred expanded graft clones (about two months after transplant). Certain patients had high TCRbeta diversity at day 60, and it came from recipient T cells and thymic progenitors that survived. The main origin of T-cell counts and diversity one year after transplant was newly produced T cells.

This receptor was identified in a child under two years old with acute myeloid leukemia, due to receive a stem cell transplant. The chain uses TRBV7-9 and TRBJ2-7, with D possibly TRBD1 on 6 matching bases. This sample comprised PBMCs, obtained before TCRalphabeta/CD19-depleted stem cell transplant. The DNA of the CDR3 is TGTGCCAGCAGCCCTCTCCCAGGGGTTGAGCAGTACTTC. Translation gives CASSPLPGVEQYF.